These 15 T cell receptor beta chains share one sample of origin, sequenced in a study of Ad26.COV2.S vaccination and SARS-CoV-2 variants. The sample's treatment: 19 received Ad26.COV2.S at low or high dose, single or two shots; five or six received placebo; per-sample allocation not given. Vaccine and placebo recipients were sampled on day 63 after the first injection. Sequencing was performed with immunoSEQ multiplex PCR; in TCRdb, only in-frame clones are kept and a portion is missing. The data hold hundreds of thousands of clones, with about 85% observed a single time. Sequences were derived from peripheral blood, sampled in a trial of Ad26.COV2.S vaccine versus placebo. All receptors come from a person between 18 and 59 years old who received the Ad26.COV2.S COVID-19 vaccine or a placebo.

In DNA form, the CDR3 reads TGTGCCAGTAGTTCGGACCTCTCTGGGGCCAACGTCCTGACTTTC. Its translation is CASSSDLSGANVLTF. The J gene is TRBJ2-6, the V gene TRBV19; no reliable D call. V was trimmed by 5 bases and J by 0 bases, leaving 8 bases between them. CDR1 and CDR2 (germline): LNHDA, SQIVND (reference sequence). The CDR3 is 15 residues long.

The rearrangement links TRBV19 to TRBJ1-2; D ambiguous. Per the germline V gene, CDR1 is LNHDA and CDR2 is SQIVND (reference sequence). The CDR3 is made up of 11 amino acids. V was pared by 7 bases and J by 6 bases, with 9 bases between. CDR3: CASIGGNGYTF. The DNA for the CDR3 is TGTGCCAGTATCGGTGGGAATGGCTACACCTTC.

J is TRBJ1-5 and V is TRBV28; possibly TRBD1 for D (5 bases). The length of the CDR3 is 15 residues. The germline gives CDR1 MDHEN, CDR2 SYDVKM. Deletions cut 7 bases from V and 7 bases from J, with 20 bases between. CDR3 sequence reads: CASNNPAEGHQPQHF. DNA of the CDR3: TGTGCCAGCAACAACCCCGCGGAGGGGCACCAGCCCCAGCATTTT.

In its sample, this clone ranks as medium-sized. The rearrangement joins TRBV24-1 to TRBJ2-2; 8 nucleotides align to TRBD1. J gave up 3 bases and V 4 bases, and 3 bases lay outside the gene matches. This CDR3 region has 15 residues. The germline CDR1 and CDR2 sequences are KGHDR and SFDVKD. The CDR3 DNA follows: TGTGCCACCAGTGACCGGGGACAGGACACCGGGGAGCTGTTTTTT. Translated: CATSDRGQDTGELFF.

This chain links TRBV6-5 with TRBJ2-7; a possible D gene is TRBD2 (5 bases). There are 13 residues in the CDR3. The V end was cut by 5 bases, the J end by 5 bases, with 13 bases between. Per germline, CDR1 MNHEY and CDR2 SVGAGI. The DNA of the CDR3 is TGTGCCAGCAGTCGCGAAACTAGGAACGAGCAGTACTTC. Translated: CASSRETRNEQYF.

This clone was found once. CDR3 nucleotide sequence: TGTGCCAGCTCAACACAGGGTGTCAATCAGCCCCAGCATTTT. It codes for CASSTQGVNQPQHF. The chain uses TRBV18 and TRBJ1-5; a weak D match, TRBD1 (6 bases). Germline V gives CDR1 KGHSH, CDR2 LQKENI. The CDR3 totals 14 residues. V was cut by 5 bases and J by 3 bases, with 11 bases left in between.

The V gene is TRBV24-1, the J gene TRBJ1-6; TRBD1 aligns across 9 bases. CDR1 KGHDR and CDR2 SFDVKD come from the germline V gene. V lost 0 bases, J lost 3 bases, and 20 bases stayed unmatched. The CDR3 spans 23 residues. The CDR3, as DNA: TGTGCCACCAGTGATTTGCAATGTCCCCGAGGGACAGGGAACTCCTACTATAATTCACCCCTCCACTTT. This translates into CATSDLQCPRGTGNSYYNSPLHF.

The DNA of the CDR3 is TGCGCCAGCAGCCATACCTCCGGGGGGTTAGGCAATGAGCAGTTCTTC. This translates into CASSHTSGGLGNEQFF. The rearrangement links TRBV4-3 to TRBJ2-1, with 7 nucleotides matching TRBD2. Trimming took 3 bases from V and 6 from J; bases not matched to a gene: 11. Germline-derived CDR1 and CDR2 are LGHNA and YSLEER. CDR3 length: 16 residues.

V and J are TRBV2 and TRBJ1-5; D unclear. The germline V gene encodes CDR1 SNHLY and CDR2 FYNNEI. V was trimmed by 4 bases and J by 1 base, leaving 11 bases between them. This CDR3 has 15 residues. CDR3 coding DNA: TGTGCCAGCAGTGTTAGTGGTAGAAGCAATCAGCCCCAGCATTTT. It is translated as CASSVSGRSNQPQHF. Combining the CDR3 with reference TRBV2 and TRBJ1-5 gives the whole variable domain EPEVTQTPSHQVTQMGQEVILRCVPISNHLYFYWYRQILGQKVEFLVSFYNNEISEKSEIFDDQFSVERPDGSNFTLKIRSTKLEDSAMYFCASSVSGRSNQPQHFGDGTRLSIL.

The DNA for the CDR3 is TGTGCCAGCAGCTGGACCTACGATGAGGATACGCAGTATTTT. It translates to CASSWTYDEDTQYF. The rearrangement uses TRBV7-6 and TRBJ2-3; D is ambiguous. V dropped 4 bases and J dropped 6 bases, with 14 bases sitting between them. In germline, CDR1 is SGHVS, CDR2 FNYEAQ. The CDR3 totals 14 residues.

This clone was recorded a few times. The J gene is TRBJ2-1, the V gene TRBV4-3; 8 bases are a match to TRBD2. CDR1 and CDR2 (germline): LGHNA, YSLEER. The CDR3 runs 17 residues. Germline trimming cut 0 bases from V and 4 bases from J; bases unmatched to any gene: 8. The CDR3: CASSQEVLAELYNEQFF. In nucleotides, the CDR3 is TGCGCCAGCAGCCAAGAGGTACTAGCGGAACTTTACAATGAGCAGTTCTTC.

The J gene is TRBJ2-7, the V gene TRBV7-3; possible D gene TRBD2, 6 bases. CDR3 length: 13 residues. V was cut by 4 bases and J by 2 bases, with 9 bases left in between. From germline, CDR1 is SGHTA and CDR2 FQGTGA. The DNA of the CDR3 is TGTGCCAGCAGCTATAGCGGCCCCTACGAGCAGTACTTC. Encoded protein: CASSYSGPYEQYF.

The chain joins TRBV28 to TRBJ1-2; 10 positions agree with TRBD1. V lost 4 bases and J lost 6; bases outside the gene matches: 5. CDR3 length equals 14 residues. CDR1 is MDHEN and CDR2 is SYDVKM in the germline V gene. The DNA of the CDR3 is TGTGCCAGCAGTTCCCCAGGACAGGGGGATGGCTACACCTTC. Translation gives CASSSPGQGDGYTF.

DNA of the CDR3: TGTGCCACCAGCATCGGTCAGGGCTCTTACAATGAGCAGTTCTTC. This encodes CATSIGQGSYNEQFF. V and J are TRBV15 and TRBJ2-1, with a weak D call TRBD1 (5 bases). Germline CDR1 reads LNHNV; CDR2 reads YYDKDF (reference sequence). Between the trimmed V and J ends, which lost 4 bases and 4 bases, there was a span of 14 bases. CDR3 length: 15 amino acids.

The V and J genes are TRBV7-2 and TRBJ2-3, with 7 nucleotides matching TRBD1. Germline trimming cut 3 bases from V and 5 bases from J; bases unmatched to any gene: 11. The CDR3 is 16 amino acids. CDR1 is SGHTA and CDR2 is FQGNSA in the germline V gene. The DNA of the CDR3 is TGTGCCAGCAGCTTTTACAGGGGTTTATTGCAAGATACGCAGTATTTT. It codes for CASSFYRGLLQDTQYF.